What follows is one TCR beta chain and its context. The sample contains more than one DNA sequence encoding this CDR3. The data originate from a study of OX40 agonist ivuxolimab in advanced cancers. Measured with immunoSEQ multiplex PCR; TCRdb has only the in-frame clones, and not every one. The sample lists roughly 76,000 clones, roughly 85% seen once, with 5% to 6.5% in the top ten. This TCR was recovered from an adult with an advanced solid tumor such as melanoma, head and neck, liver or kidney cancer. The sequences come from CD4+ or CD8+ T cells sorted from blood, collected in a trial of the OX40 agonist ivuxolimab.

DNA for the CDR3: TGTGCCAGCAGAACGGGGAACACCGGGGAGCTGTTTTTT. It translates to CASRTGNTGELFF. V and J are TRBV9 and TRBJ2-2; no reliable D call. This CDR3 has 13 amino acids. Trimming shortened V by 5 bases and J by 1 base, and 6 bases separated the two germline ends. In germline, CDR1 is SGDLS, CDR2 YYNGEE.